This T cell receptor (beta chain) was captured in a study of blood T cell repertoires in COVID-19. This clone has more than one count but fewer than ten. CDR3 length: 19 amino acids. This table comes from immunoSEQ multiplex PCR, and its TCRdb copy is limited to in-frame clones, with some not included. The repertoire has about 120,000 clones, about two thirds of them found once; the top ten carry more than 0.65%. This chain joins TRBV21-1 and TRBJ2-5; TRBD2, the table's D call, was not compared with the DNA. TRBV21-1 represents a pseudogene. The sequenced sample consisted of peripheral blood. The origin of this receptor is a human donor with acute or convalescent COVID-19. The donor label of this sample is uncertain. CDR3 sequence: CASSKGKGTTSPSQETQYF. The CDR3, as DNA: TGTGCCAGCAGCAAGGGGAAGGGGACGACTAGCCCTTCCCAAGAGACCCAGTACTTC.